A single sample gave rise to the 16 T cell receptor beta chains below, sequenced in a study of response to subunit inactivated influenza vaccine. TCRdb reprocessed the RT-PCR reads via MiXCR and lists one record per CDR3 protein. The table lists about 700,000 distinct CDR3 sequences, 14% of them singletons. The sequenced sample was PBMCs from blood, obtained less than 15 days before vaccination. These receptors came from a man aged 45 to 65 who received an inactivated influenza vaccine.

The V and J genes are TRBV4-2 and TRBJ2-4; TRBD1 might be the D (5 bases). This CDR3 is built from 15 residues. The germline CDR1 and CDR2 sequences are LGHNA and YNFKEQ. Trimming cost V 4 bases and J 3 bases, with 13 bases left between them. CDR3 DNA: TGTGCCAGCAGCCTACAGGTTAGGGACAAAAACATTCAGTACTTC. It encodes CASSLQVRDKNIQYF.

This clonotype was picked up a small number of times. This chain's CDR3 is CAISQQGIYGYTF. The CDR3 DNA sequence: TGTGCCATCAGTCAACAGGGAATCTATGGCTACACCTTC. The genes are TRBV10-3 and TRBJ1-2, with a possible D match to TRBD1 (6 bases). Per the germline V gene, CDR1 is ENHRY and CDR2 is SYGVKD. Trimming removed 5 bases from V and 4 bases from J, with 11 bases in between. The CDR3 contains 13 residues.

This clonotype was counted a few times. The CDR3 reads CASSQDIPGRGTDTQYF. The CDR3 coding sequence is TGCGCCAGCAGCCAAGATATACCAGGGCGAGGAACAGATACGCAGTATTTT. This sequence joins TRBV4-3 and TRBJ2-3; maybe TRBD1 (5 bases). The CDR3 totals 17 residues. Germline CDR1 and CDR2: LGHNA and YSLEER. Trimming left V 0 bases short and J 3 bases short, with 16 bases between.

In its sample, this clonotype was seen a few times. The rearrangement links TRBV7-6 to TRBJ2-3, with a weak D call TRBD2 (6 bases). The CDR3 extends over 15 amino acids. V lost 5 bases to trimming and J lost 0 bases, with 12 bases between them. Germline V CDR1 and CDR2: SGHVS, FNYEAQ. The DNA for the CDR3 is TGTGCCAGCAGCGGCCTAGCGACTAGCACAGATACGCAGTATTTT. Its protein product is CASSGLATSTDTQYF.

A word on this clonotype: The germline gene is not matched at one end of the junction; a read error may be the cause. This sequence joins TRBV20-1 and TRBJ2-7; TRBD2 matches 12 bases. The CDR3 extends over 16 amino acids. CDR1 is DFQATT, CDR2 SNEGSKA, per germline (reference sequence). The chain's CDR3 is CCARGSSGGAVSEQYF. The CDR3 DNA sequence: TGCTGTGCTAGAGGGTCTAGCGGGGGGGCTGTTTCCGAGCAGTACTTC.

This clonotype was detected only a few times. CDR3 amino acids: CASSKRQGGPGELFF. As DNA, the CDR3 is TGTGCCAGCAGTAAGAGACAGGGGGGGCCCGGGGAGCTGTTTTTT. The chain joins TRBV27 to TRBJ2-2, with 9 bases that match TRBD1. CDR3 length equals 15 residues. Germline trimming cut 5 bases from V and 6 bases from J; bases unmatched to any gene: 7. Germline V lookup: CDR1 MNHEY, CDR2 SMNVEV (reference sequence).

The rearrangement uses TRBV4-3 and TRBJ2-2; D not resolved. Trimming took 1 base from V and 4 from J, leaving 10 bases between them. Germline assignment: CDR1 LGHNA and CDR2 YSLEER. This CDR3 has 15 amino acids. The CDR3 DNA follows: TGCGCCAGCAGCCAAGTGGGGTTGAGCACCGGGGAGCTGTTTTTT. It yields the protein CASSQVGLSTGELFF.

The chain is built from TRBV20-1 and TRBJ2-7; TRBD1 agrees at 8 bases. Per the germline V gene, CDR1 is DFQATT and CDR2 is SNEGSKA (reference sequence). The junction had 2 bases not matched to a gene; V was cut back by 1 base and J by 9 bases. There are 11 residues in the CDR3. CDR3 sequence (DNA): TGCAGTGCTAGAGTTGGGACAGGGCAGTACTTC. It codes for CSARVGTGQYF.

The V call is TRBV28, the J call TRBJ2-5, with 7 bases that match TRBD1. The CDR3 runs 13 residues. J lost 2 bases, V lost 10 bases, and 7 bases had no gene match. Germline CDR1 MDHEN, CDR2 SYDVKM. The CDR3: CATKGAIQETQYF. CDR3 DNA: TGTGCCACCAAGGGGGCAATTCAAGAGACCCAGTACTTC.

This clonotype came up a few times. This chain links TRBV5-6 with TRBJ2-1; 7 bases are shared with TRBD2. After removal of 4 bases from V and 15 bases from J, the junction contained 13 bases not matched to a gene. Germline V gene lookup returns CDR1 SGHDT and CDR2 YYEEEE. The CDR3 is 13 amino acids. The CDR3 region has the DNA TGTGCCAGCAGCCGGGGGGACTCACCAAAGCCGTTCTTC. Residues: CASSRGDSPKPFF.

This clonotype was seen a handful of times. This chain joins TRBV19 and TRBJ1-2, with 8 positions matching TRBD1. Looked up from germline, CDR1 is LNHDA and CDR2 is SQIVND (reference sequence). The CDR3 spans 15 residues. J lost 3 bases, V lost 6 bases, and 9 bases had no gene match. DNA for the CDR3: TGTGCCAGTAGCGATGACAGGGGCCCTTACTATGGCTACACCTTC. It is translated as CASSDDRGPYYGYTF.

At least ten counts were recorded for this clonotype. The rearrangement links TRBV5-1 to TRBJ2-1, with TRBD1 matching over 7 bases. CDR1 is SGHRS and CDR2 is YFSETQ in the germline V gene. The CDR3 contains 15 residues. The junction had 7 bases not matched to a gene; V was cut back by 0 bases and J by 7 bases. The CDR3 is CASSLGGGKLNEQFF. CDR3 bases: TGCGCCAGCAGCTTGGGAGGGGGCAAGTTGAATGAGCAGTTCTTC.

The chain is built from TRBV7-2 and TRBJ2-3; 9 nucleotides align to TRBD2. V shed 0 bases and J 4 bases; nucleotides not matched to a gene: 5. Per germline, CDR1 SGHTA and CDR2 FQGNSA. This CDR3 region has 16 residues. The DNA of the CDR3 is TGTGCCAGCAGCTTAGCAAGGCTAGCGGGATCAGATACGCAGTATTTT. It yields the protein CASSLARLAGSDTQYF.

This clonotype appeared a few times. The chain recombines TRBV30 with TRBJ1-1; tentative D call: TRBD1 (5 bases). Germline V gives CDR1 GTSNPN, CDR2 SVGIG (reference sequence). This CDR3 has 11 amino acids. V lost 5 bases to trimming and J lost 7 bases, with 11 bases between them. CDR3 amino acids: CAWEWGGEAFF. CDR3 sequence (DNA): TGTGCCTGGGAGTGGGGGGGTGAAGCTTTCTTT.

This chain joins TRBV18 and TRBJ2-1, with D perhaps TRBD2 (5 bases). CDR1 is KGHSH and CDR2 is LQKENI in the germline V gene. The ends were cut back, 6 bases at V and 5 bases at J, with 8 bases in the middle. There are 12 residues in the CDR3. DNA of the CDR3: TGTGCCAGCTCCCCTAGCCACAATGAGCAGTTCTTC. It encodes CASSPSHNEQFF.

Ten or more counts support this clonotype. The chain has TRBV4-3 and TRBJ1-4; D ambiguous. The CDR3 length is 14 residues. The germline gives CDR1 LGHNA, CDR2 YSLEER. V was cut by 0 bases and J by 3 bases, with 5 bases left in between. The CDR3, as DNA: TGCGCCAGCAGCCAAGATCGGGCTAATGAAAAACTGTTTTTT. This codes for CASSQDRANEKLFF.